This T cell receptor beta chain was recorded in a study of Ad26.COV2.S vaccination and SARS-CoV-2 variants. Study-level points and caveats: Measures of TCR breadth and depth may have fallen short of total T cell responses. Vaccine recipients showed a spike-specific TCR breadth that was higher than in placebo recipients.

Treatment meaning: roughly 19 received Ad26.COV2.S at low or high dose, single or two shots; five or six received placebo; per-sample allocation not given. Collection of samples fell on day 63 after the first vaccine or placebo injection. An Ad26 vector was used to express Wuhan-strain SARS-CoV-2 spike as the vaccine. In regard to this clone: Its antigen is unknown.

The data were produced by immunoSEQ multiplex PCR, yet TCRdb's version contains in-frame clones alone and is incomplete. The sample contains 430,000 or so clones, roughly nine tenths of which appear only once. This TCR was sampled from a person aged 18-65 years who received the Ad26.COV2.S COVID-19 vaccine or a placebo. Here the sequenced sample was peripheral blood, taken in a trial of Ad26.COV2.S vaccine versus placebo.

The CDR3 sequence is CSVGTIEAFF. The DNA for the CDR3 is TGCAGCGTTGGGACGATTGAAGCTTTCTTT. The V call is TRBV29-1, the J call TRBJ1-1; no firm D call. The CDR3 length is 10 residues. Deletions cut 4 bases from V and 7 bases from J, with 7 bases between. Germline V gene data show CDR1 as SQVTM and CDR2 as ANQGSEA. Combining the CDR3 with reference TRBV29-1 and TRBJ1-1 gives the whole variable domain SAVISQKPSRDICQRGTSLTIQCQVDSQVTMMFWYRQQPGQSLTLIATANQGSEATYESGFVIDKFPISRPNLTFSTLTVSNMSPEDSSIYLCSVGTIEAFFGQGTRLTVV.